The clone carrying this T cell receptor (beta chain) showed up just once. Antigen: not known. This record belongs to a study of cytomegalovirus exposure and HLA in healthy donors. Study-wide results and limits: Some highly shared sequence variants likely arose as a pipeline artifact.

The CDR3 length is 13 residues. V shed 4 bases and J 6 bases; nucleotides not matched to a gene: 5. In germline, CDR1 is ENHRY, CDR2 SYGVKD. This PCR relied on a set of 60 Vbeta primers and 13 Jbeta primers. Clones were sequenced by immunoSEQ multiplex PCR, and TCRdb holds only the in-frame ones, with some missing. The sample has 150,000 to 200,000 clones, roughly 77% seen once. The sample taken for sequencing was PBMCs. This chain connects TRBV10-3 to TRBJ1-2; 7 bases match TRBD1. The sequence was obtained from a man between 18 and 29 years old in good health and CMV-seropositive. CDR3 DNA sequence: TGTGCCATCAGTGGAGACAGGGTAAATGGCTACACCTTC. Amino acid sequence: CAISGDRVNGYTF.